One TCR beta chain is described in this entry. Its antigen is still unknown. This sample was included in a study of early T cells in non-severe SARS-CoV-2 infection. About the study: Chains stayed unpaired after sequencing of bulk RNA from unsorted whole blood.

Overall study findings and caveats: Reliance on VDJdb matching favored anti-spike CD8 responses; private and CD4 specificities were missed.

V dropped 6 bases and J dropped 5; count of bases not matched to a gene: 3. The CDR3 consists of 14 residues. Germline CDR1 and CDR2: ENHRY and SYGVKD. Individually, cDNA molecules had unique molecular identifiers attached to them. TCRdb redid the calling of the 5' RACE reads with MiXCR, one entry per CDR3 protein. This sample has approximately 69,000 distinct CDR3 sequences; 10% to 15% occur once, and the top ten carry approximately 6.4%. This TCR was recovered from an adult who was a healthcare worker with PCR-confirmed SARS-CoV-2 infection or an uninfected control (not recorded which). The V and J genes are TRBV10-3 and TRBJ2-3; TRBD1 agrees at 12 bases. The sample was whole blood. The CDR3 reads CAIRWDRGQDTQYF. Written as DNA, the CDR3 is TGTGCCATCAGATGGGACAGGGGGCAAGATACGCAGTATTTT.